Below, one T cell receptor beta chain is given with its context. This clone has more than one count but fewer than ten. The target of this receptor is not known. Base qualities are missing; no much larger clone stands one base away. Libraries were prepared through the immunoSEQ multiplex PCR assay. For the multiplex PCR, a mixture combining 60 forward primers for TCR Vbeta segments and 13 reverse primers for TCR Jbeta segments was used. The CDR3 region of rearranged TCR beta genes was amplified from genomic DNA with a multiplex PCR assay. The amplified TCR beta libraries were sequenced on the Illumina HiSeq System as 87-base-pair reads. The paper's processing steps were these. A later analysis tallied around 80 million unique TCR beta chains across the 666 repertoires, and some 10 million of those chains were shared by two or more donors. Raw reads were error-corrected and collapsed into unique sequences by a nearest-neighbor algorithm in which closely related sequences were merged to remove PCR and sequencing errors. To assign V, D and J gene segments, CDR3 sequences were aligned to IMGT reference sequences. For a sequence to be retained, a match of at least six nucleotides to both a V gene segment and a J gene segment was required. A rearrangement was called productive if the CDR3 had no stop codons and remained in frame with V and J, and every other rearrangement was called non-productive. Following IMGT convention, CDR3 was defined as the stretch from the second conserved V-encoded cysteine up to the conserved J-encoded phenylalanine. The earlier analysis of 500 to 600 of the donors excluded sequences that lacked an unambiguous match to a single V gene segment. An earlier analysis of 587 of the donors classified V segments as functional when productive rearrangements were above 56.7% and as segregating when the standard deviation between donors was above 5%. A statistical classification framework was built to diagnose cytomegalovirus status from the catalog of TCR beta chain sequences. In a later analysis, V and J genes were assigned by comparing TCR nucleotide sequences against IMGT/GENE-DB human TR gene sequences. A later analysis assigned CDR3 sequences and most-parsimonious VDJ recombination scenarios with the TCRdist pipeline. In a later analysis, every TCR beta chain was defined by the combination of its CDR3 amino acid sequence and its V-gene family, and reads without a unique V-gene family were dropped. A later analysis removed several hundred highly shared, low-generation-probability nucleotide sequences to deal with suspected cross-contamination and a sequencing artifact. In a later analysis, a clonal expansion index for each public chain was calculated from normalized within-repertoire ranks of inferred template counts. Generation probabilities in a later analysis came from a VDJ recombination model fitted to out-of-frame rearrangements, and those results were checked against IGoR. A later analysis scored TCR-TCR, TCR-HLA and TCR-CMV co-occurrence with hypergeometric tests, applying a repertoire-size bias correction to TCR pairs. False discovery rates were estimated in a later analysis by permuting HLA or CMV assignments 20 times. In a later analysis, co-occurring TCRs were grouped using DBSCAN, with TCRdist sequence similarity added in when clustering inside HLA-allele-positive subsets. For co-occurrence clustering, repertoires with fewer than 30,000 or more than 120,000 public chains were excluded, along with four to six repertoires with anomalous nucleotide sharing. TCRdb obtained this table from immuneACCESS and retained in-frame rearrangements with V and J assigned. These tables miss some clones; where compared with another copy, unresolved V genes account for less than half of the shortfall, and the remainder is unexplained. V, J and clone size were drawn from that table, and D and trimming were deduced from the DNA. The sample records 100,000 to 150,000 clones, 77% of which are singletons. The biggest ten clones account for 3.5% to 5% of the sample.

These data come from a study of cytomegalovirus exposure and HLA in healthy donors (dated 2017 in TCRdb). In terms of the full investigation: An earlier analysis of approximately 640 of the donors reported about 290 Gb of sequence data and some 120 million unique TCR beta sequences from some 180 million T cells. The number of typed donors differed by locus: roughly 629-640 for A, B, C, DRB1 and DQB1; approximately 520 for DQA1; 606 for DPA1; and about 470 for DPB1. A separate validation cohort of over 95 different subjects was used in addition to the roughly 720-subject first cohort. About 280 gigabases of sequencing data and 70 million to 100 million unique TCR sequences made up an early release that covered 640 HLA-typed donors. The study profiled the T cell repertoires of about 640 subjects by immunosequencing and related them to cytomegalovirus serostatus. The study was designed to test whether signatures of past pathogen exposure could be identified by cataloging public T cell receptors. An earlier analysis of 587 of the donors used high-throughput TCR beta sequencing to judge whether each TCR beta V gene segment behaved as functional or pseudogenic. Among roughly 370 genotyped donors of the cohort, an average of around 240,000 unique TCR beta nucleotide sequences were sequenced per donor, around a sixth of them non-productive. Donor age, sex, ethnicity and CMV serostatus were compiled together with the repertoire data. Both class I and class II loci were covered by HLA typing, at four-digit resolution. Among the roughly 400 genotyped donors, more than 70% belonged to the genetic ancestry cluster associated with self-reported Caucasian donors. A later genetic analysis used genome-wide SNP genotypes for about 60% of the 666 donors, treating that subset as a discovery cohort. The later analysis used no new phenotypic data to find candidate immune exposures, relying instead on TCR beta sequences and their occurrence across donors. Several DR-DQ haplotypes were handled as single units for association and clustering because linkage in the cohort was strong. All discovery cohort repertoires had been generated using a single sequencing platform. In a later analysis, previously published TCR beta repertoires from more than 500 donors were re-analyzed and high-resolution HLA genotyping was added so that TCR occurrence patterns could be studied. To predict cytomegalovirus infection status, the study brought together high-throughput TCR immunosequencing, statistical association of individual TCRs with disease status, and machine learning.

The cohort was made up of around 720 healthy bone marrow donors. At the time of sampling, all cohort members were nominally healthy, though unrecorded immune exposures were likely present. The donor tested CMV seropositive and was one of the 289 seropositive cohort members. A peripheral blood sample was collected from each donor, and TCR beta sequencing was performed on peripheral blood mononuclear cells. Genomic DNA extraction from the blood cell samples was performed with the Qiagen DNeasy Blood Extraction Kit. General conclusions and limits of the study: A later analysis found that most CMV-associated TCR beta chains appeared HLA-restricted, with HLA associations seemingly driven largely by CMV exposure. This cohort had only TCR beta chains sequenced, and the lack of alpha or paired-chain data limited which features could be detected. Compared with equally common non-associated chains, HLA-associated TCR beta chains in a later analysis were more clonally expanded and had lower generation probabilities. Across donors, most TCR sequences were observed very rarely, whereas some public TCRs were present in many individuals. In vitro tests confirmed that a few of the cytomegalovirus-associated TCR beta chains recognize cytomegalovirus antigens. Because some donors lacked HLA typing at each locus, the association tests relied only on the typed subset. A further reported finding was that TCR beta sequences accurately predicted the HLA-A and HLA-B alleles for most subjects in the first cohort. According to a later genetic analysis, donors in an Asian-associated ancestry cluster had fewer N-insertions in productive TCRs than the approximately 670-donor mean. Strong co-occurrence of HLA alleles, especially DR and DQ, made assigning TCR associations to individual alleles difficult. Correlated functional status among segregating V segments might reflect linkage disequilibrium, but an unknown experimental factor could not be ruled out. A total of 150 to 200 TCR beta chains were listed by the study as associated with cytomegalovirus. A later analysis found that TCR association rates varied across HLA loci, with DRB1 alleles showing the most associated TCRs and HLA-C alleles the fewest. In an earlier analysis of 587 of the donors, most TCR beta V segments appeared in productive rearrangements about 87% or about 30% of the time, broadly matching IMGT annotations. A later genetic analysis associated a missense DCLRE1C variant with V-gene and J-gene trimming of TCR beta chains, and an independent cohort replicated the association. Over 15 rarely observed V segments, including chromosome 9 orphons, were excluded from the earlier analysis of just under 600 of the donors because counts were too low. In both the original and validation cohorts, the classifier was reported to diagnose cytomegalovirus status with high specificity and sensitivity. A cluster of highly shared sequence variants was judged likely to represent a technical artifact of the sequencing pipeline. Several of the top co-occurrence clusters appeared to be linked to parvovirus B19, influenza, CMV and Epstein-Barr virus, according to a later analysis. Sequencing depth was assumed to be roughly uniform across donors in the presence/absence analyses, though that assumption may not hold. Because the 87-base-pair reads could not distinguish some IMGT-functional V segments, including TRBV6-2 and TRBV6-3, those segments were excluded. Immune exposure information for the cohort was limited to CMV serostatus. In a later analysis, around 17,000 TCR beta sequences were associated with specific HLA alleles at a false discovery rate of 0.05. It was suggested by the authors that the approach could potentially be generalized to other disease states and immunological phenotypes.

Trimming accounts for 4 bases at V and 7 bases at J, while the number of junction bases matched to no gene is 22. Taken from cysteine to phenylalanine, the CDR3 has 20 residues. This entry keeps only the CDR3 DNA: 60 bases, framed from base 1. CDR1 and CDR2 were assigned from the germline V gene as SGDLS and YYNGEE. The source is a male donor in good health and CMV-seropositive. Sequencing input: PBMCs. The rearranged chain carries TRBV9 and TRBJ2-7; 14 central bases correspond to TRBD2. The CDR3 corresponds to CASSSNPGTSGRLWLDEQYF. Here is the DNA: TGTGCCAGCAGCTCTAACCCCGGGACTAGCGGGAGACTTTGGTTGGATGAGCAGTACTTC.